This T cell receptor (beta chain) stems from a study of blood T cell repertoires in COVID-19. V was clipped by 1 base and J by 5 bases, with 12 bases between them. CDR3 length equals 14 residues. Germline V gene data show CDR1 as SGHKS and CDR2 as YYEKEE (reference sequence). Clones were sequenced by immunoSEQ multiplex PCR, and TCRdb holds only the in-frame ones, with some missing. The sample shows some 88,000 clones, more than 75% of them seen only once. The sequenced material came from peripheral blood. The chain links TRBV5-5 to TRBJ1-2; a possible D gene is TRBD1 (5 bases). This clonotype was sampled from a woman aged 70-85 years with acute or convalescent COVID-19. The CDR3 region is CASSLSFGGYGYTF. CDR3 DNA sequence: TGTGCCAGCAGCTTGTCATTTGGGGGGTATGGCTACACCTTC. Supplemented by reference TRBV5-5 and TRBJ1-2, the full variable domain reads DAGVTQSPTHLIKTRGQQVTLRCSPISGHKSVSWYQQVLGQGPQFIFQYYEKEERGRGNFPDRFSARQFPNYSSELNVNALLLGDSALYLCASSLSFGGYGYTFGSGTRLTVV.